This is a list of T cell receptor beta chains from one sample in a study of blood T cell repertoires in COVID-19. The method was immunoSEQ multiplex PCR; TCRdb's version includes in-frame clones alone and lacks a portion of them. Among around 200,000 clones, 86% were seen once, and the ten largest hold around 7%. The sample comprised peripheral blood. The receptors were gathered from an elderly woman in a cohort sampled during active or convalescent COVID-19. CDR3s leave out the opening cysteine and the closing phenylalanine or tryptophan.

cdr3_aa	j_call	v_call
AWSPGDTYKEAF	TRBJ1-1	TRBV30
ASSRARGNTEAF	TRBJ1-1	TRBV14
ASSQDLFAVNTEAF	TRBJ1-1	TRBV3-1/TRBV3-2
ASSPGTGSNQPQH	TRBJ1-5	TRBV18
ASSYHLGTGGNNSPLH	TRBJ1-6	TRBV6-2/TRBV6-3
AWSSNRGVEKLF	TRBJ1-4	TRBV30
ASKQIRSGNTIY	TRBJ1-3	TRBV3-1/TRBV3-2
ASSLPPGQGLPQPQH	TRBJ1-5	TRBV4-1
ASSSQGAGTEAF	TRBJ1-1	TRBV5-5
ASSDPAGGKWDTQY	TRBJ2-3	TRBV10-2
ASSSSGGARAEAF	TRBJ1-1	TRBV18
ASSLDGGAEAF	TRBJ1-1	TRBV11-2
AISVTGENTEAF	TRBJ1-1	TRBV10-3
ASSYYRGGSGNTIY	TRBJ1-3	TRBV7-2
ASSPTGARNTEAF	TRBJ1-1	TRBV28
ASSLIRKETQY	TRBJ2-5	TRBV12-3/TRBV12-4
ASSLGNMRGLGRNEQF	TRBJ2-1	TRBV7-9
ASSLGQVGSPLH	TRBJ1-6	TRBV7-2
ASSLATGGYWVNNSPLH	TRBJ1-6	TRBV5-1
ATHTGTGYPNTEAF	TRBJ1-1	TRBV19
ASSPQAPRGFYNEQF	TRBJ2-1	TRBV5-1
ASRRQGGTEAF	TRBJ1-1	TRBV12-3/TRBV12-4
ASSHGTGYEQY	TRBJ2-7	TRBV3-1/TRBV3-2
ASTFGQGSTEAF	TRBJ1-1	TRBV2
ASKGPGGGAAGELF	TRBJ2-2	TRBV10-2
ATSDPLGTSKETQY	TRBJ2-5	TRBV24-1
ASNLQGPGNTIY	TRBJ1-3	TRBV11-3
ASSQDPAATYGYT	TRBJ1-2	TRBV3-1/TRBV3-2
ASGLGTGPDSPLH	TRBJ1-6	TRBV12-5
ASSSGQGYTEAF	TRBJ1-1	TRBV6-6